The sequence of this T cell receptor (beta chain) was determined in a study of response to subunit inactivated influenza vaccine. Study results and limitations: Authors suggested each seasonal influenza vaccination recruits few new T cells.

In its sample, this clonotype was seen a few times. Its antigen is as yet unknown. The germline V gene encodes CDR1 SGHNT and CDR2 YYREEE (reference sequence). CDR3 length: 13 amino acids. Trimming left V 0 bases short and J 9 bases short, with 12 bases between. TCRdb redid the calling of the RT-PCR reads with MiXCR, one entry per CDR3 protein. There are a few hundred thousand distinct CDR3 sequences in the sample; 22% occur only once, and over 9% lies in the top ten. The chain employs TRBV5-4 and TRBJ1-2; the D is unclear. This TCR derives from a man between 45 and 75 years old who received an inactivated influenza vaccine. Sequenced material: PBMCs from blood, taken about 20 months after vaccination. The CDR3 DNA sequence: TGTGCCAGCAGCTTGGGACATCCCGGCAGCTACACCTTC. It is translated as CASSLGHPGSYTF.